The 18 T cell receptor beta chains reported below all come from one sample, sequenced in a study of blood T cell repertoires in COVID-19. Data came from immunoSEQ multiplex PCR; TCRdb stores just in-frame clones and leaves some out. Of 410,000 or so clones in the sample, about 88% are singletons; the top ten hold 1.5% to 1.8%. The specimen sequenced was peripheral blood. The origin of the receptors is a woman in her 40s with COVID-19, enrolled during active disease.

The CDR3: CATSRDKEGGHEQFF. CDR3 nucleotide sequence: TGTGCCACCAGCAGAGATAAGGAGGGGGGGCATGAGCAGTTCTTC. This chain joins TRBV15 and TRBJ2-1, with a tentative D call TRBD2 (7 bases). Trimming took off 0 bases at V and 8 bases at J, with 14 bases between the two ends. This CDR3 has 15 amino acids. Germline assignment: CDR1 LNHNV and CDR2 YYDKDF (reference sequence). The whole variable domain, remainder taken from reference TRBV15 and TRBJ2-1, is DAMVIQNPRYQVTQFGKPVTLSCSQTLNHNVMYWYQQKSSQAPKLLFHYYDKDFNNEADTPDNFQSRRPNTSFCFLDIRSPGLGDTAMYLCATSRDKEGGHEQFFGPGTRLTVL.

The V call is TRBV19, the J call TRBJ2-3; TRBD1 matches 9 bases. The germline gives CDR1 LNHDA, CDR2 SQIVND (reference sequence). The junction had 7 bases not matched to a gene; V was cut back by 5 bases and J by 4 bases. The CDR3 is 15 residues long. CDR3 region: CASSATTGGPDTQYF. CDR3 nucleotides: TGTGCCAGTAGTGCAACGACAGGGGGACCAGATACGCAGTATTTT.

This chain uses TRBV6-2 or TRBV6-3 with TRBJ2-7; TRBD2 agrees at 7 bases. This CDR3 is built from 13 residues. Germline CDR1 and CDR2: MNHEY and SVGEGT. J lost 6 bases, V lost 2 bases, and 4 bases had no gene match. The CDR3 is CASSYGGGVEQYF. The CDR3 bases are TGTGCCAGCAGTTACGGGGGGGGAGTCGAGCAGTACTTC.

The V call is TRBV2, the J call TRBJ2-7, with TRBD2 matching 8 bases. The CDR3 runs 15 residues. The germline V gene encodes CDR1 SNHLY and CDR2 FYNNEI. The J segment lost 3 bases and the V segment lost 3 bases, leaving 7 bases of the junction unmatched. This CDR3 reads CASSEVRGDGYEQYF. CDR3 bases: TGTGCCAGCAGTGAGGTGCGGGGGGATGGCTACGAGCAGTACTTC.

This clone was found a few times. The V call is TRBV6-5, the J call TRBJ2-7; 10 bases are a match to TRBD1. CDR1 is MNHEY and CDR2 is SVGAGI in the germline V gene. V trimming: 2 bases; J trimming: 0 bases; junction bases outside the gene matches: 1. The CDR3 is 15 residues long. The CDR3 DNA reads TGTGCCAGCAGTTACGGGACAGGGGTCTCCTACGAGCAGTACTTC. Protein: CASSYGTGVSYEQYF.

As for this clone: The junction and the germline gene differ at one end; a read error may be behind it. The V gene is TRBV30, the J gene TRBJ1-3; 10 positions agree with TRBD1. CDR1 and CDR2 from the germline V gene are GTSNPN and SVGIG (reference sequence). The CDR3 length is 14 residues. In nucleotides, the CDR3 is TGTGCCTGGAGATTCCACCCGGGACAGGGGCTAGTAAATTTT. Translated: CAWRFHPGQGLVNF.

The rearrangement joins TRBV19 to TRBJ1-1, with a weak D call TRBD1 (5 bases). The ends were cut back, 2 bases at V and 6 bases at J, with 16 bases in the middle. Germline CDR1 is LNHDA and CDR2 is SQIVND (reference sequence). CDR3 length: 15 amino acids. CDR3 residues: CASSIMGRVGAEAFF. CDR3 sequence (DNA): TGTGCCAGTAGTATAATGGGCAGGGTTGGAGCTGAAGCTTTCTTT.

This chain joins TRBV12-5 and TRBJ2-1, with 10 bases that match TRBD1. Germline assignment: CDR1 LGHNT and CDR2 FRNRAP. The junction had 4 bases not matched to a gene; V was cut back by 5 bases and J by 9 bases. The CDR3 runs 13 residues. CDR3: CASGPDRGREQFF. The DNA of the CDR3 is TGTGCTAGTGGTCCTGACAGGGGGCGTGAGCAGTTCTTC.

The chain combines TRBV5-1 with TRBJ1-1; D is unresolved. Germline V lookup: CDR1 SGHRS, CDR2 YFSETQ. This CDR3 has 15 residues. V was shortened by 0 bases and J by 5 bases, with 14 bases between the two germline ends. CDR3 sequence reads: CASSLVGSRSTEAFF. CDR3 DNA: TGCGCCAGCAGCTTGGTGGGGAGTCGGAGTACTGAAGCTTTCTTT.

This clone appeared once. Distinct nucleotide sequences in the sample also encode this CDR3. The chain uses TRBV6-5 and TRBJ2-1; tentative D call: TRBD1 (6 bases). There are 13 residues in the CDR3. Germline V lookup: CDR1 MNHEY, CDR2 SVGAGI. The V gene lost 8 bases and the J gene lost 4 bases, with 12 bases spanning the gap. CDR3 region: CASSLDRYNEQFF. CDR3 in DNA: TGTGCCAGCTCCCTGGACAGATACAATGAGCAGTTCTTC.

The gene calls are TRBV27 and TRBJ1-1; D possibly corresponds to TRBD1 (6 bases). V lost 6 bases to trimming and J lost 0 bases, with 14 bases between them. CDR1 and CDR2 (germline): MNHEY, SMNVEV (reference sequence). The CDR3 sequence is 15 residues long. CDR3 sequence: CASSETDSVNTEAFF. The CDR3 bases are TGTGCCAGCAGCGAGACGGACAGTGTGAACACTGAAGCTTTCTTT.

For the CDR3, the DNA is TGTGCCTATAGCGGGAGTGGGGCAGATACGCAGTATTTT. It encodes CAYSGSGADTQYF. The V gene is TRBV6-6, the J gene TRBJ2-3; 9 bases align to TRBD2. Losses at the gene ends were 11 bases for V and 4 bases for J; bases not matched to a gene: 7. CDR1 and CDR2 (germline): MNHNY, SVGAGI (reference sequence). The CDR3 extends over 13 amino acids.

This chain connects TRBV18 to TRBJ1-5; perhaps TRBD1 as D (5 bases). V lost 6 bases and J lost 10, with 16 bases in between. The CDR3 covers 13 residues. CDR1 is KGHSH and CDR2 is LQKENI in the germline V gene. The CDR3 here is CASSRDPKGPQHF. CDR3 bases: TGTGCCAGCTCGCGGGACCCCAAGGGACCCCAGCATTTT.

This chain joins TRBV9 and TRBJ1-2; D unclear. CDR1 and CDR2 (germline): SGDLS, YYNGEE. Trimming removed 6 bases from V and 8 bases from J, with 14 bases in between. CDR3 size: 12 residues. The CDR3 loop is CASTEGGYGYTF. The CDR3 bases are TGTGCCAGCACCGAGGGTGGGTACGGCTACACCTTC.

The chain is built from TRBV5-1 and TRBJ2-1; TRBD1 aligns across 7 bases. V shed 2 bases and J 4 bases; nucleotides not matched to a gene: 9. The CDR3 covers 16 residues. The germline CDR1 and CDR2 sequences are SGHRS and YFSETQ. Written as DNA, the CDR3 is TGCGCCAGCAGCTTTGTTAAGGGGGCGAGGTACAATGAGCAGTTCTTC. It translates to CASSFVKGARYNEQFF.

The rearrangement uses TRBV28 and TRBJ1-1; D perhaps matches TRBD1 (6 bases). Germline V gene sequence: CDR1 MDHEN, CDR2 SYDVKM. This CDR3 has 15 residues. V was pared by 5 bases and J by 7 bases, with 20 bases between. The CDR3 DNA is TGTGCCAGCAGTCCAGGTGGGGGCTGGGCTGATGAAGCTTTCTTT. Its translation: CASSPGGGWADEAFF.

In the case of this clone: Distinct nucleotide sequences in the sample also encode this CDR3. The J gene is TRBJ2-7, the V gene TRBV28; D not certain. Trimming removed 3 bases from V and 1 base from J, with 4 bases in between. Germline V gene lookup returns CDR1 MDHEN and CDR2 SYDVKM. The CDR3 is 12 residues long. CDR3 DNA: TGTGCCAGCAGTTTTCGTTCCTACGAGCAGTACTTC. Protein product: CASSFRSYEQYF.

This rearrangement joins TRBV2 to TRBJ2-2; 10 bases align to TRBD2. The V and J ends lost 5 bases and 6 bases, in that order; junction bases with no gene match: 9. CDR1 is SNHLY, CDR2 FYNNEI, per germline. CDR3 length equals 16 residues. CDR3 DNA: TGTGCCAGCAGTTCTCAGCGGGGGGGCCTGTCCGGGGAGCTGTTTTTT. Protein sequence: CASSSQRGGLSGELFF.